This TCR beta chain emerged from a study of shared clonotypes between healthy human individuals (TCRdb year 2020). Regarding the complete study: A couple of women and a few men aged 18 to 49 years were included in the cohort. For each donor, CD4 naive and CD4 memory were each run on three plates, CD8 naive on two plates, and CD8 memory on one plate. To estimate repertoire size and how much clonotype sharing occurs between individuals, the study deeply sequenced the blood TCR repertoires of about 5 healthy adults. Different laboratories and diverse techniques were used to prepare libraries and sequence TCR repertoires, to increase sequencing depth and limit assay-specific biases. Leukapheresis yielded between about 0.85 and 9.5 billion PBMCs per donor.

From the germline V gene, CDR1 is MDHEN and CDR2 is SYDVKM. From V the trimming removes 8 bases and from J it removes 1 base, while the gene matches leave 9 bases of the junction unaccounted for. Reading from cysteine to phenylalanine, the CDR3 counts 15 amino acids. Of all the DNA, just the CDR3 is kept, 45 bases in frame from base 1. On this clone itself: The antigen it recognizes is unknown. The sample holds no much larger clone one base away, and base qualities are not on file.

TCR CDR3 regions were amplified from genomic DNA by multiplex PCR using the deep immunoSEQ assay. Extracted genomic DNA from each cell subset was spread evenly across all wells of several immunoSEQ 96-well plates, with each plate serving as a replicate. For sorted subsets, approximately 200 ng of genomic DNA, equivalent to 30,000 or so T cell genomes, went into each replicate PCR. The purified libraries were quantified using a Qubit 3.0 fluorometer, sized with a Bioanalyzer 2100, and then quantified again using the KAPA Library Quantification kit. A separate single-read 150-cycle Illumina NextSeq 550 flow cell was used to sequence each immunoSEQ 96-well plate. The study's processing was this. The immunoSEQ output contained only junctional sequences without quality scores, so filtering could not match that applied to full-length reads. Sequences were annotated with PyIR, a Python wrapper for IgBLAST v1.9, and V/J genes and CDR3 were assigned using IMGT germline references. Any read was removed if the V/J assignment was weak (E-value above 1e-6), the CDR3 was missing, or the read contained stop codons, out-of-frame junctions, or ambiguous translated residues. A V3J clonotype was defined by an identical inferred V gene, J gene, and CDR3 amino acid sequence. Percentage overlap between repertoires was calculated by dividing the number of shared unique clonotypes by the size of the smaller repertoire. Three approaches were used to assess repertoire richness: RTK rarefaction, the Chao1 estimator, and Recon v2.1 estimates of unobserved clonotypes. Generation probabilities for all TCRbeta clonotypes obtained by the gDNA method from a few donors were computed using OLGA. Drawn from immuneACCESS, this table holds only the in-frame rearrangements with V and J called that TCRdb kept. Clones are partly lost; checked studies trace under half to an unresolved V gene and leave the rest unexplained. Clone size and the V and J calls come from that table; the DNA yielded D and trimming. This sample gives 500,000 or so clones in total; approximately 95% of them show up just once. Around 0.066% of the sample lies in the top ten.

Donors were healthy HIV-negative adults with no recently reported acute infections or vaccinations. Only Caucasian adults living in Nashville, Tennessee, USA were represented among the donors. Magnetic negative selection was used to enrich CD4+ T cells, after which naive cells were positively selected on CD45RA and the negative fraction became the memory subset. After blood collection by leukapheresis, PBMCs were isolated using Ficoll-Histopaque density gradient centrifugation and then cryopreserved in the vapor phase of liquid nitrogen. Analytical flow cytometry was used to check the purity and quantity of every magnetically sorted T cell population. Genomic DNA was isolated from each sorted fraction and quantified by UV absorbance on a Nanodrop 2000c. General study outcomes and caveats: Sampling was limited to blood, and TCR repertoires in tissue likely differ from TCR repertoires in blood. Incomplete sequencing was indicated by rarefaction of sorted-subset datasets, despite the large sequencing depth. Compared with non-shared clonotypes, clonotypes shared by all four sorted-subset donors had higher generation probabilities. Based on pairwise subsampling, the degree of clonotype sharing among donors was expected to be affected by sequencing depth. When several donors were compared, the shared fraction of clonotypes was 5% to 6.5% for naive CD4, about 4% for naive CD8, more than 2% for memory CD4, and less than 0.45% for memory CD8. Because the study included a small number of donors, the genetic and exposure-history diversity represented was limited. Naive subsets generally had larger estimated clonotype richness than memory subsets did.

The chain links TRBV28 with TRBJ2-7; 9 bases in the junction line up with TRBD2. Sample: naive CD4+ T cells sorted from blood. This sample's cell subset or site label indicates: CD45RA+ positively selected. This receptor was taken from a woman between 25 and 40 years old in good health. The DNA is TGTGCCAGCTCCATAGCGGGAGCGGAATCCTACGAGCAGTACTTC. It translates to CASSIAGAESYEQYF.